One sample yielded the 5 T cell receptor beta chains listed below, sequenced in a study of T cell responses to AZD1222 COVID-19 vaccine. Measured with immunoSEQ multiplex PCR; TCRdb has only the in-frame clones, and not every one. This sample yields 65,000 to 95,000 clones, of which more than 75% are seen a single time; more than 10% belongs to the top ten. This specimen consisted of peripheral blood, obtained on day 0 of AZD1222 vaccination. These receptors originate from an adult in good health.

This chain connects TRBV19 to TRBJ1-4; TRBD1 matches at 10 bases. Germline V gives CDR1 LNHDA, CDR2 SQIVND (reference sequence). V was clipped by 5 bases and J by 7 bases; unmatched bases: 10. CDR3 length: 16 residues. DNA of the CDR3: TGTGCCAGTAGTGCCCCCCGGACAGGGGGGAGTGAAAAACTGTTTTTT. Protein: CASSAPRTGGSEKLFF.

The chain uses TRBV4-2 and TRBJ2-7; D is ambiguous. This CDR3 region has 15 residues. V was trimmed by 0 bases and J by 2 bases, leaving 11 bases between them. CDR1 is LGHNA, CDR2 YNFKEQ, per germline. The CDR3 coding sequence is TGTGCCAGCAGCCAAGATGATGGCGCGGCCTACGAGCAGTACTTC. Translating gives CASSQDDGAAYEQYF.

The V gene is TRBV7-8, the J gene TRBJ2-7; 9 bases are a match to TRBD1. Per the germline V gene, CDR1 is SGHVS and CDR2 is FQNEAQ. V was pared by 6 bases and J by 7 bases, with 10 bases of the junction left unmatched. The CDR3 is 14 residues long. The CDR3 DNA reads TGTGCCAGCAGAGACGGACAGGGGAATCGGGAGCAGTACTTC. It codes for CASRDGQGNREQYF.

The chain couples TRBV7-9 to TRBJ1-6; D gene uncertain. This CDR3 is 14 amino acids long. V gave up 5 bases and J gave up 5 bases, with 10 bases separating them. Looked up from germline, CDR1 is SEHNR and CDR2 is FQNEAQ (reference sequence). CDR3 protein: CASSPYSDNSPLHF. The CDR3 DNA is TGTGCCAGCAGCCCGTACAGCGATAATTCACCCCTCCACTTT.

The rearrangement uses TRBV12-3 or TRBV12-4 and TRBJ1-1; D unresolved. The CDR3 contains 11 residues. V shed 0 bases and J shed 11 bases, with 7 bases lying between them. CDR3 DNA sequence: TGTGCCAGCAGTTTAGCGTCGGAGGCTTTCTTT. The encoded protein is CASSLASEAFF.